This T cell receptor beta chain was captured by sequencing in a study of T cell responses to AZD1222 COVID-19 vaccine. Study results and limitations: In a largely white British group with more females than males, clonal diversity was possibly underestimated.

TCRdb's table, derived via immunoSEQ multiplex PCR, lists solely in-frame clones and lacks some. The table records 55,000 to 70,000 clones, more than 70% of them present only once. Concerning this clone: Its specificity is unknown.

Trimming stripped 2 bases from V and 3 bases from J, with 10 bases between. The CDR3 totals 14 residues. Germline values: CDR1 SGHTA, CDR2 FQGTGA. This material consisted of peripheral blood, taken on day 0 of AZD1222 vaccination. The chain carries TRBV7-3 and TRBJ1-1; D is possibly TRBD1 (5 bases). This TCR derives from an adult in good health. The CDR3 reads CASSLGRVDTEAFF. As DNA, the CDR3 is TGTGCCAGCAGCTTAGGCAGGGTAGACACTGAAGCTTTCTTT.